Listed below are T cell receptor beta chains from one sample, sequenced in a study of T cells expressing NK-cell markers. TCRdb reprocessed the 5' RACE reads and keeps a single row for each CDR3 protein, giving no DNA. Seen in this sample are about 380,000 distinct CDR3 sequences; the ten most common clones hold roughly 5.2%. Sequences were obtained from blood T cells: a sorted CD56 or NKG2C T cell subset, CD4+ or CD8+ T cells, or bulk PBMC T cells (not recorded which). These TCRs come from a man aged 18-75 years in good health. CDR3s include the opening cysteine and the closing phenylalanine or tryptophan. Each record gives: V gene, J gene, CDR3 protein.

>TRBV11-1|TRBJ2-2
CASGRVKRSNTGELFF
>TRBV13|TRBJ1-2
CASSLGGTGTFYGYTF
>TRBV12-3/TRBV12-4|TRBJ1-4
CASSSSGNVGEKLFF
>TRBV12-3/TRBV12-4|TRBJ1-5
CASRGQGQQPQHF
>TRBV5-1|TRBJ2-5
CASSFDLRRSAGALQETQYF
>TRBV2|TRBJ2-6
CASSQYRDRGLTTTGANVLTF
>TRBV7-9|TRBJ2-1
CASSAPRVGLNNEQFF
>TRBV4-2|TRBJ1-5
CASSLDRGPNQPQHF
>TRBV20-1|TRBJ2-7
CSASTGLLTYEQYF
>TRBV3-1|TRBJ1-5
CASSSGRGSNQPQHF
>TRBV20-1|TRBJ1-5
CSARIKGGRNQPQHF